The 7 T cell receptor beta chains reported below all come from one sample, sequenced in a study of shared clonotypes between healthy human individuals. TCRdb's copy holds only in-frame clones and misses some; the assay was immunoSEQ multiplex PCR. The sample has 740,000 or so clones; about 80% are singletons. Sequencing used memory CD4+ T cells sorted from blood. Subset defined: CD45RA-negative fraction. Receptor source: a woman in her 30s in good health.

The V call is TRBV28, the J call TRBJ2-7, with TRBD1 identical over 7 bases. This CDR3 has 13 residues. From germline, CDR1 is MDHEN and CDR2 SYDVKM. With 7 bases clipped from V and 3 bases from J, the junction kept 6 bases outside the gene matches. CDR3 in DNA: TGTGCCAGCACCGCCGGACAGGACTACGAGCAGTACTTC. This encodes CASTAGQDYEQYF.

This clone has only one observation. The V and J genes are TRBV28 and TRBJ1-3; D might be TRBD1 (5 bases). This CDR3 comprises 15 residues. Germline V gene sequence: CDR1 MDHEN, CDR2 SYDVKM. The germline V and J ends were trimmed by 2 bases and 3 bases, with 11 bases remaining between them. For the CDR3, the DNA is TGTGCCAGCAGTTTAACAGGAACCTTTGGAAACACCATATATTTT. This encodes CASSLTGTFGNTIYF.

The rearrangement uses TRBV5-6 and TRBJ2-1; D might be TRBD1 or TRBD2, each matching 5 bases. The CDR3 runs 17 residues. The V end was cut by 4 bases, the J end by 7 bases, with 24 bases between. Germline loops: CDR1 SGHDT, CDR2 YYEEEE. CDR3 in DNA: TGTGCCAGCAGCCTTATCCAAGGGGCCCTGAGGGCAAATGAGCAGTTCTTC. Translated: CASSLIQGALRANEQFF.

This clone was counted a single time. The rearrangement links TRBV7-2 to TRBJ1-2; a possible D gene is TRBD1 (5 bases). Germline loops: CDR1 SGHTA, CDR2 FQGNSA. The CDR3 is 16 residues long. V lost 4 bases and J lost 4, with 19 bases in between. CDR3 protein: CASSSGLGGARYGYTF. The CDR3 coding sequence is TGTGCCAGCAGCTCGGGCCTGGGAGGGGCGCGCTATGGCTACACCTTC.

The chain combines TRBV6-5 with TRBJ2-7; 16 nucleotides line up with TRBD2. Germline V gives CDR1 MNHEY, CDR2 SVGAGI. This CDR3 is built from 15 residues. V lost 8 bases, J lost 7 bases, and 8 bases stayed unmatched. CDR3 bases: TGTGCCAGCCGGGGACTAGCGGGAGGGCCGAAGGAGCAGTACTTC. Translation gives CASRGLAGGPKEQYF.

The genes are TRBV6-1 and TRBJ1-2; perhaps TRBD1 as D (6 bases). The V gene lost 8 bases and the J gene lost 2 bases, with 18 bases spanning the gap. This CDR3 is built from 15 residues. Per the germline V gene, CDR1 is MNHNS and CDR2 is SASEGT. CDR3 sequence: CASPKGDNRNYGYTF. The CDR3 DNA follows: TGTGCCAGCCCAAAGGGGGACAACCGGAACTATGGCTACACCTTC.

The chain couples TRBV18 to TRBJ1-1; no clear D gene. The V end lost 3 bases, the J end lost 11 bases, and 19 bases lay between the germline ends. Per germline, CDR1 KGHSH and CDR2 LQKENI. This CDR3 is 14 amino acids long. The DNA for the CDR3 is TGTGCCAGCTCACCTACCGAAACCGCGGCTCAGGCTTTCTTT. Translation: CASSPTETAAQAFF.